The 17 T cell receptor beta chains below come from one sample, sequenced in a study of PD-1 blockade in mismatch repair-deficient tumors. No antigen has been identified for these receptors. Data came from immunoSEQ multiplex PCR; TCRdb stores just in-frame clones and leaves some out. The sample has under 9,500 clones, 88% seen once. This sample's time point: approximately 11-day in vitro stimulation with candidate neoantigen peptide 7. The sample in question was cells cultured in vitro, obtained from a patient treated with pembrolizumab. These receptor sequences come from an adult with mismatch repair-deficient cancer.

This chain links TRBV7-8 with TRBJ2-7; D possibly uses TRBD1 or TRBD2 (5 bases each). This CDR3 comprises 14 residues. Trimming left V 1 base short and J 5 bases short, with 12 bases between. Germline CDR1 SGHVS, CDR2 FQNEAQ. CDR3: CASSLGPRDHEQYF. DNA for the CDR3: TGTGCCAGCAGCTTAGGTCCCAGGGACCACGAGCAGTACTTC.

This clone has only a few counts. CDR3 residues: CASSPSSGPTTYEQYF. CDR3 bases: TGTGCCAGCAGTCCTTCTTCCGGACCGACTACCTACGAGCAGTACTTC. This chain uses TRBV27 with TRBJ2-7, with a weak D call TRBD2 (5 bases). The CDR3 consists of 16 residues. Per germline, CDR1 MNHEY and CDR2 SMNVEV (reference sequence). V was trimmed by 5 bases and J by 2 bases, leaving 19 bases between them.

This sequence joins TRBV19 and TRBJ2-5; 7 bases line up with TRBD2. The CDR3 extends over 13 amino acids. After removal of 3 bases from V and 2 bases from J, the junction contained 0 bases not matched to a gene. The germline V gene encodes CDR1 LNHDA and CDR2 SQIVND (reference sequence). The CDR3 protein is CASSMRGQETQYF. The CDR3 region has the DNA TGTGCCAGTAGTATGCGGGGGCAAGAGACCCAGTACTTC.

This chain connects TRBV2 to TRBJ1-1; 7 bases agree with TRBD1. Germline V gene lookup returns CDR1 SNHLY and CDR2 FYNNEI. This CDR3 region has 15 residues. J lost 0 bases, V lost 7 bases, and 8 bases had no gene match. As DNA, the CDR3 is TGTGCCAGCAATATAGAGACAGGGATGAACACTGAAGCTTTCTTT. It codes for CASNIETGMNTEAFF.

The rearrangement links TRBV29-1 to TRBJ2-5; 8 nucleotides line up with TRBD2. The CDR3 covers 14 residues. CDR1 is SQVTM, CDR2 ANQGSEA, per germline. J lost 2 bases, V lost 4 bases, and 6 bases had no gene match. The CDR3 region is CSVGGGLPQETQYF. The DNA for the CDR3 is TGCAGCGTTGGCGGGGGGTTGCCACAAGAGACCCAGTACTTC.

This CDR3 is CAHGTYEQYF. DNA for the CDR3: TGTGCCCACGGGACCTACGAGCAGTACTTC. The rearrangement uses TRBV30 and TRBJ2-7; perhaps TRBD2 as D (5 bases). The CDR3 contains 10 residues. Between the trimmed V and J ends, which lost 8 bases and 2 bases, there was a span of 7 bases. The germline gives CDR1 GTSNPN, CDR2 SVGIG (reference sequence).

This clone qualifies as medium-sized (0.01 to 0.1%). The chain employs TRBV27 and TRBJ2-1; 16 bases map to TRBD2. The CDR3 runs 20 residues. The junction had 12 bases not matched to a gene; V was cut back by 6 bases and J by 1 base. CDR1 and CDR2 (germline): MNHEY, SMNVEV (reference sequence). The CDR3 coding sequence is TGTGCCAGCAGCCTAATCACCGGGACTAGCGGGAGGGGATCCTACAATGAGCAGTTCTTC. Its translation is CASSLITGTSGRGSYNEQFF.

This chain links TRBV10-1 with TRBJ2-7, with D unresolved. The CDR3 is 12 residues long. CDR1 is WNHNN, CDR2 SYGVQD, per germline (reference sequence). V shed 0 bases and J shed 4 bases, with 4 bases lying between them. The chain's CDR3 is CASSESGYEQYF. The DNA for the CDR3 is TGCGCCAGCAGTGAGTCCGGTTACGAGCAGTACTTC.

The CDR3 loop is CASSQGAWGYTF. The CDR3 bases are TGTGCCAGCAGTCAGGGGGCATGGGGCTACACCTTC. The chain carries TRBV28 and TRBJ1-2; TRBD1 aligns across 8 bases. The germline V gene has CDR1 MDHEN and CDR2 SYDVKM. The J segment lost 8 bases and the V segment lost 5 bases, leaving 4 bases of the junction unmatched. This CDR3 comprises 12 residues.

The CDR3 is CASSEQGMFTDTQYF. The CDR3 nucleotides read TGTGCCAGCAGTGAACAGGGGATGTTCACAGATACGCAGTATTTT. This chain links TRBV6-4 with TRBJ2-3; TRBD1 agrees at 7 bases. Germline trimming cut 3 bases from V and 2 bases from J; bases unmatched to any gene: 5. Germline V CDR1 and CDR2: MRHNA, SNTAGT. The CDR3 extends over 15 amino acids.

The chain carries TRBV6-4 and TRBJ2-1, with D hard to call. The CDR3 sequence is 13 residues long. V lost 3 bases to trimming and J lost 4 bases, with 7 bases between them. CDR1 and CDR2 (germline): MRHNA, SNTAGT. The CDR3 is CASSELPYNEQFF. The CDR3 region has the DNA TGTGCCAGCAGTGAGTTGCCGTACAATGAGCAGTTCTTC.

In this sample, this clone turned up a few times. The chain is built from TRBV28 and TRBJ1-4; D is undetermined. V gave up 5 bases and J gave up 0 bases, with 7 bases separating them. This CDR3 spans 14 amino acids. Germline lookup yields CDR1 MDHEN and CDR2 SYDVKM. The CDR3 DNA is TGTGCCAGCAGTGCACATTCAACTAATGAAAAACTGTTTTTT. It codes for CASSAHSTNEKLFF.

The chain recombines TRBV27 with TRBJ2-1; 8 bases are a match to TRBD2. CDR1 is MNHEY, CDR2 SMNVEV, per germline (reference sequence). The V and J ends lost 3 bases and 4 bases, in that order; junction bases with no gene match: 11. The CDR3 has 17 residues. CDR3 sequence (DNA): TGTGCCAGCAGTTTCGTCGCCGGGACTAGTAAGTACAATGAGCAGTTCTTC. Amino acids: CASSFVAGTSKYNEQFF.

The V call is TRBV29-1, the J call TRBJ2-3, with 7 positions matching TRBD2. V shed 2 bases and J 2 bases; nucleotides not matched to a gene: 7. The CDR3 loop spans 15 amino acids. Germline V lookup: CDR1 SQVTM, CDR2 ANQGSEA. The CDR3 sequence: CSVEKVAGYTDTQYF. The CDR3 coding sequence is TGCAGCGTTGAAAAGGTAGCGGGTTACACAGATACGCAGTATTTT.

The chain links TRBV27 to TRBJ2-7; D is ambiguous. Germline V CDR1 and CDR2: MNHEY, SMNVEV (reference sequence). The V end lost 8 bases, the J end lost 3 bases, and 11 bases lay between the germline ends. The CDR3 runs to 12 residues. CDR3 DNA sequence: TGTGCCAGCCTTGGAACAGACTACGAGCAGTACTTC. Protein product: CASLGTDYEQYF.

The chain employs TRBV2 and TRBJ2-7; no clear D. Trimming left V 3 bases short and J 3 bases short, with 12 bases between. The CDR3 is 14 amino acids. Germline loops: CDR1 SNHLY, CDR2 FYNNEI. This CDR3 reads CASSDARSFYEQYF. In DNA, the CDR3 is TGTGCCAGCAGTGATGCCCGATCCTTCTACGAGCAGTACTTC.

The CDR3 is CATSRDRGQETQYF. In DNA, the CDR3 is TGTGCCACCAGCAGAGATAGAGGTCAAGAGACCCAGTACTTC. The V call is TRBV15, the J call TRBJ2-5; no clear D gene. Trimming stripped 0 bases from V and 2 bases from J, with 7 bases between. Germline V gives CDR1 LNHNV, CDR2 YYDKDF (reference sequence). CDR3 length equals 14 residues.